The 6 T cell receptor beta chains below were found in one sample sequenced in a study of shared clonotypes between healthy human individuals (TCRdb year 2020). Library preparation employed the immunoSEQ multiplex PCR assay. Drawn from immuneACCESS, this table holds only the in-frame rearrangements with V and J called that TCRdb kept. Clones are partly lost; checked studies trace under half to an unresolved V gene and leave the rest unexplained. The sample profile shows approximately 110,000 clones; 67% of them were found once. The leading ten clones occupy around 25% of the sample. The sample comprised memory CD8+ T cells sorted from blood. The meaning of the sample's cell subset or site label: CD45RO+ cells pooled with CCR7-negative TemRA cells. These receptors originate from a woman aged 25 to 39 in good health.

The chain has TRBV4-1 and TRBJ2-3; 10 positions match TRBD1. Per germline, CDR1 MGHRA and CDR2 YSYEKL. This CDR3 comprises 15 residues. With V trimmed by 3 bases and J by 2 bases, 2 bases remained unmatched. CDR3 residues: CASSHDRGLTDTQYF. The DNA of the CDR3 is TGCGCCAGCAGCCACGACAGGGGGCTCACAGATACGCAGTATTTT.

The chain has TRBV28 and TRBJ2-2; 10 bases agree with TRBD1. The CDR3 sequence is 16 residues long. Per germline, CDR1 MDHEN and CDR2 SYDVKM. V lost 6 bases and J lost 5; bases outside the gene matches: 9. DNA for the CDR3: TGTGCCAGCAGAGGACCGGGACAGGGGATAACCGGGGAGCTGTTTTTT. Its protein product is CASRGPGQGITGELFF.

The genes are TRBV2 and TRBJ1-1; the D gene is possibly TRBD1 (5 bases). This CDR3 spans 12 amino acids. V lost 3 bases and J lost 5, with 7 bases in between. Per the germline V gene, CDR1 is SNHLY and CDR2 is FYNNEI. The CDR3 is CASSDGGTEAFF. CDR3 bases: TGTGCCAGCAGTGATGGGGGAACTGAAGCTTTCTTT.

This clone appeared a few times. V usage is TRBV7-9 and J usage is TRBJ1-2; TRBD1 might be the D (6 bases). Deletions cut 4 bases from V and 6 bases from J, with 21 bases between. Per the germline V gene, CDR1 is SEHNR and CDR2 is FQNEAQ (reference sequence). The CDR3 is made up of 16 amino acids. As DNA, the CDR3 is TGTGCCAGCAGCTATGGGGACGGGGGCATTGTAAATGGCTACACCTTC. It is translated as CASSYGDGGIVNGYTF.

The gene calls are TRBV10-1 and TRBJ2-7; D possibly corresponds to TRBD1 (6 bases). The V end was cut by 6 bases, the J end by 3 bases, with 15 bases between. This CDR3 spans 14 amino acids. Germline CDR1 and CDR2: WNHNN and SYGVQD (reference sequence). CDR3: CASRDSGPDYEQYF. CDR3 nucleotide sequence: TGCGCCAGCAGGGACAGCGGACCTGACTACGAGCAGTACTTC.

The J gene is TRBJ2-1, the V gene TRBV7-6, with 7 positions matching TRBD2. Germline V gene sequence: CDR1 SGHVS, CDR2 FNYEAQ. CDR3 length: 14 amino acids. The V and J ends lost 6 bases and 5 bases, in that order; junction bases with no gene match: 7. The CDR3 DNA sequence: TGTGCCAGCAGGGAAGGACTAGAAAACAATGAGCAGTTCTTC. Its protein is CASREGLENNEQFF.